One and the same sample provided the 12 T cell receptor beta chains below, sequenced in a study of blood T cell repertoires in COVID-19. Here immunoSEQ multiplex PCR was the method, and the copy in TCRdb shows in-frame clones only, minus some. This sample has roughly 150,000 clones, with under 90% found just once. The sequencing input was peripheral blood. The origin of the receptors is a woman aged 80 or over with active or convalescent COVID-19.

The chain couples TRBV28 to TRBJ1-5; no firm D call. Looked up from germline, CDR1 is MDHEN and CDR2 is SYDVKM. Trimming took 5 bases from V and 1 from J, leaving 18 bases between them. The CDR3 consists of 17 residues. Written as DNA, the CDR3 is TGTGCCAGCAGTCCGCTCGGGATTTTCGGAAGCAATCAGCCCCAGCATTTT. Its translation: CASSPLGIFGSNQPQHF.

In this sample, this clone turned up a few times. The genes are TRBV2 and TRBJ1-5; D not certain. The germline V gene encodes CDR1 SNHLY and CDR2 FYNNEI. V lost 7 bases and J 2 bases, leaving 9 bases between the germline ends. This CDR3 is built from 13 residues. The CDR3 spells CASMRSGNQPQHF. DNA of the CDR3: TGTGCCAGCATGAGGAGCGGCAATCAGCCCCAGCATTTT.

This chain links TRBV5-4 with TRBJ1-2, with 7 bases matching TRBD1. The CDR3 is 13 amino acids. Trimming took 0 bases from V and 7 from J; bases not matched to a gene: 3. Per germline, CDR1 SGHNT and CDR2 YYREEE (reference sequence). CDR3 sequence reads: CASSLGQGGGYTF. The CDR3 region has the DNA TGTGCCAGCAGCTTGGGACAGGGTGGTGGCTACACCTTC.

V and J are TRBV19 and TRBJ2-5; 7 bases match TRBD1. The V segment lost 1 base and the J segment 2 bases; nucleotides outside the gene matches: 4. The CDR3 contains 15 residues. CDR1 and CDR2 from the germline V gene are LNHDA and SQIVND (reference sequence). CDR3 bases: TGTGCCAGTAGTATAGGGGACAGATTTCAAGAGACCCAGTACTTC. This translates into CASSIGDRFQETQYF.

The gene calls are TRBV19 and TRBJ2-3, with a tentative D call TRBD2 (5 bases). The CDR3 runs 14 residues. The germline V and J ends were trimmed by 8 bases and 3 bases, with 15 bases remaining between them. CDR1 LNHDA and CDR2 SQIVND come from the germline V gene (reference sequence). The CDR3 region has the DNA TGTGCCAGTCAAATTATGGGAGTAACAGATACGCAGTATTTT. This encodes CASQIMGVTDTQYF. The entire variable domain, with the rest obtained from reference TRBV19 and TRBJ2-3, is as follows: DGGITQSPKYLFRKEGQNVTLSCEQNLNHDAMYWYRQDPGQGLRLIYYSQIVNDFQKGDIAEGYSVSREKKESFPLTVTSAQKNPTAFYLCASQIMGVTDTQYFGPGTRLTVL.

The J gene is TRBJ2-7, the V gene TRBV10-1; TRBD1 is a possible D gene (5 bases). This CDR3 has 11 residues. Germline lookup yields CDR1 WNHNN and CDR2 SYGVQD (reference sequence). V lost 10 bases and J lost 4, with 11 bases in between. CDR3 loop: CANPQGYEQYF. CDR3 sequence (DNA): TGCGCCAACCCCCAGGGTTACGAGCAGTACTTC.

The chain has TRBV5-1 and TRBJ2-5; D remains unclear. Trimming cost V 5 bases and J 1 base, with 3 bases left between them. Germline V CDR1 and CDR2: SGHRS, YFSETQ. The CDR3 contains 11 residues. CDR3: CASRAQETQYF. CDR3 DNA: TGCGCCAGCAGAGCCCAAGAGACCCAGTACTTC.

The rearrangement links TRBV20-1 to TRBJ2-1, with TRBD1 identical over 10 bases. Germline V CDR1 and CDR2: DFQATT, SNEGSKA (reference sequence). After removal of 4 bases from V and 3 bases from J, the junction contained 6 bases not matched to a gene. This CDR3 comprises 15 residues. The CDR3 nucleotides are TGCAGTGCTACTGAGGGACAGGGGTTCTACAATGAGCAGTTCTTC. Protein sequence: CSATEGQGFYNEQFF.

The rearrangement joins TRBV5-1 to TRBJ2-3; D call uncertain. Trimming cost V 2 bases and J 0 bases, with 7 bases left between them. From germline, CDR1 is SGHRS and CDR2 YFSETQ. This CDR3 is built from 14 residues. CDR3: CASSFRESTDTQYF. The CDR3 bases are TGCGCCAGCAGCTTTAGAGAAAGCACAGATACGCAGTATTTT.

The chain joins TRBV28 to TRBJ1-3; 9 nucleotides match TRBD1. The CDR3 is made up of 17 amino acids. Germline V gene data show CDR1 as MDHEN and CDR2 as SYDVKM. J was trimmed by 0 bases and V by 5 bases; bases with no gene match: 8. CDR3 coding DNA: TGTGCCAGCAGTCCTGGGGACAGGGATCTCTCTGGAAACACCATATATTTT. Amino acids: CASSPGDRDLSGNTIYF.

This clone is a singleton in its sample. CDR3 region: CASSKGGIFYYEQYF. In DNA form, the CDR3 reads TGTGCCAGCAGCAAAGGAGGGATCTTCTACTACGAGCAGTACTTC. The rearrangement uses TRBV21-1 and TRBJ2-7; the table's D call TRBD2 went unverified against the DNA. TRBV21-1 is deemed a pseudogene. This CDR3 region has 15 residues.

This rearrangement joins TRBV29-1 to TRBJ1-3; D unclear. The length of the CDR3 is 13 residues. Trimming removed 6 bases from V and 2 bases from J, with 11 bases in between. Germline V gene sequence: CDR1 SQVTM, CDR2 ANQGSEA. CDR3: CSVGTAAGNTIYF. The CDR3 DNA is TGCAGCGTGGGAACAGCGGCTGGAAACACCATATATTTT.